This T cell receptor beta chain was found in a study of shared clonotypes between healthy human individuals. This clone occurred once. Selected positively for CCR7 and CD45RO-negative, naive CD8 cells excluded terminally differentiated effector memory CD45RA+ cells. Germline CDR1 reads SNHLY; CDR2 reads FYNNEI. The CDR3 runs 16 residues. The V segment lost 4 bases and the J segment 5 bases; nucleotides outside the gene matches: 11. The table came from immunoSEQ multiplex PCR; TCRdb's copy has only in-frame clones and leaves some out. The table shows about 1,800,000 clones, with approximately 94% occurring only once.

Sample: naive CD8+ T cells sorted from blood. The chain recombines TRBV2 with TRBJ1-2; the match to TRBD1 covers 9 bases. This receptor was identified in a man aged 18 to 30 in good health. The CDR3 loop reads CASSATGQGSPYGYTF. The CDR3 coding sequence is TGTGCCAGCAGTGCTACGGGACAGGGAAGTCCTTATGGCTACACCTTC.